The 3 T cell receptor beta chains below were found in one sample sequenced in a study of CD8+CD57+ T cells in acquired aplastic anemia. CDR3 and TCR beta VDJ profiling relied on a genomic DNA template. From the reads, TCRdb called clonotypes with MiXCR, one entry per CDR3 protein. The sample shows around 200,000 distinct CDR3 sequences, 45% to 60% of them seen only once. Patients who underwent sequencing had shown CD8+CD57+ cell expansion by flow cytometry. The sequenced sample was sorted CD4+, CD8+, or CD8+CD57+ T cells (not recorded which) from PBMCs. The receptors were gathered from a human donor with aplastic anemia.

For the CDR3, the DNA is TGCAGTGTCCAGGTACAAAAGACCCAGTACTTC. As protein: CSVQVQKTQYF. This chain connects TRBV20-1 to TRBJ2-5; D gene unclear. This CDR3 has 11 amino acids. The germline V gene encodes CDR1 DFQATT and CDR2 SNEGSKA (reference sequence). Trimming pared 7 bases from V and 6 bases from J, leaving 12 bases between.

CDR3 sequence (DNA): TGTGCCAGTAGTATGGGACCGATTACCCAAGAGACCCAGTACTTC. Its protein product is CASSMGPITQETQYF. The chain couples TRBV19 to TRBJ2-5; D may be TRBD1 or TRBD2 (5 bases each). The CDR3 extends over 15 amino acids. Germline CDR1 and CDR2: LNHDA and SQIVND (reference sequence). V gave up 3 bases and J gave up 1 base, with 12 bases separating them.

With regard to this clonotype: This could be a read error, since a much larger clone is one nucleotide away. The chain links TRBV5-4 to TRBJ1-4, with D unclear. V gave up 4 bases and J gave up 8 bases, with 15 bases separating them. The CDR3 extends over 14 amino acids. Germline values: CDR1 SGHNT, CDR2 YYREEE (reference sequence). CDR3 in amino acids: CASSRGRQREKLFF. CDR3 nucleotides: TGTGCCAGCAGCCGTGGAAGGCAACGGGAAAAACTGTTTTTT.